The rows below give T cell receptor beta chains drawn from one sample of a study of technical replicates of blood from several donors. The method was immunoSEQ multiplex PCR; TCRdb's version includes in-frame clones alone and lacks a portion of them. The sample has 68,000 or so clones, about 89% seen once. The sequenced material came from PBMCs. The receptors were sampled from a human donor in good health. Some clones in this sample may be carry-over from other donors' samples. Each CDR3 is given with its conserved first and last residue. The D gene is left open where the match is weak. Rows give clone size only sometimes, using once, few, many, or a class for an expanded clone.

TRBV7-2	NA	NA	TRBJ2-5	CASSPSGLQETQYF	TGTGCCAGCAGCCCCAGCGGACTTCAAGAGACCCAGTACTTC
TRBV19	TRBD2	NA	TRBJ2-3	CASSVIAGLADTQYF	TGTGCCAGTAGTGTAATAGCGGGATTAGCAGATACGCAGTATTTT
TRBV5-1	NA	few	TRBJ2-1	CASSLGVSLSYNEQFF	TGCGCCAGCAGCTTGGGTGTCAGTCTCTCCTACAATGAGCAGTTCTTC
TRBV6-1	NA	NA	TRBJ1-4	CASQRTENEKLFF	TGTGCCAGCCAAAGGACAGAGAATGAAAAACTGTTTTTT
TRBV29-1	TRBD1	NA	TRBJ2-1	CSVELRTGFNEQFF	TGCAGCGTTGAATTGCGGACAGGGTTCAATGAGCAGTTCTTC
TRBV5-1	TRBD2	NA	TRBJ2-3	CASSLSGGSTDTQYF	TGCGCCAGCAGCTTGAGCGGGGGTAGCACAGATACGCAGTATTTT
TRBV2	TRBD1	NA	TRBJ1-5	CASRPTGGNNQPQHF	TGTGCCAGCAGACCGACAGGGGGAAACAATCAGCCCCAGCATTTT
TRBV6-5	TRBD1	NA	TRBJ1-1	CASKQRGLATEAFF	TGTGCCAGCAAGCAGAGGGGGCTTGCCACTGAAGCTTTCTTT
TRBV2	TRBD1	few	TRBJ2-7	CASSEDRVHEQYF	TGTGCCAGCAGCGAGGACAGGGTTCACGAGCAGTACTTC
TRBV4-3	NA	NA	TRBJ2-2	CASSQDRLVVGELFF	TGCGCCAGCAGCCAAGATAGACTAGTCGTCGGGGAGCTGTTTTTT
TRBV30	NA	NA	TRBJ1-2	CAGEQGGLYGYTF	TGTGCCGGGGAACAGGGAGGGCTCTATGGCTACACCTTC
TRBV7-2	NA	once	TRBJ2-1	CASSSSPDTSYNEQFF	TGTGCCAGCAGCTCTTCCCCCGACACTTCCTACAATGAGCAGTTCTTC